These T cell receptor beta chains were read from a single sample in a study of blood T cell repertoires in COVID-19. The protocol was immunoSEQ multiplex PCR, while the TCRdb copy is restricted to in-frame clones and leaves out a portion. This sample has about 340,000 clones, with around 80% found just once. The sequenced sample was peripheral blood. The receptors here all came from a man aged 25 to 40 with active or convalescent COVID-19. Each CDR3 is given with its conserved first and last residue. Fields, in order: J gene, D gene, V gene, CDR3 protein, CDR3 DNA. D genes are given only for firm matches.

j_call: TRBJ2-7; d_call: -; v_call: TRBV4-1; cdr3_aa: CASSQAAGIHEQYF; cdr3_nt: TGCGCCAGCAGCCAAGCGGCAGGGATACACGAGCAGTACTTC
j_call: TRBJ2-3; d_call: -; v_call: TRBV28; cdr3_aa: CASSLVYRGSTDTQYF; cdr3_nt: TGTGCCAGCAGTTTAGTGTATAGGGGGAGCACAGATACGCAGTATTTT
j_call: TRBJ1-2; d_call: -; v_call: TRBV29-1; cdr3_aa: CSVVITEGYTF; cdr3_nt: TGCAGCGTTGTCATTACGGAGGGCTACACCTTC
j_call: TRBJ2-6; d_call: TRBD1; v_call: TRBV14; cdr3_aa: CASSQGSWDRARSGANVLTF; cdr3_nt: TGTGCCAGCAGCCAAGGTTCTTGGGACAGGGCCCGTTCTGGGGCCAACGTCCTGACTTTC
j_call: TRBJ2-5; d_call: -; v_call: TRBV4-2; cdr3_aa: CASSQGSGQETQYF; cdr3_nt: TGTGCCAGCAGCCAGGGTAGCGGCCAAGAGACCCAGTACTTC
j_call: TRBJ2-7; d_call: TRBD2; v_call: TRBV6-5; cdr3_aa: CASSYSKAGDRYEQYF; cdr3_nt: TGTGCCAGCAGTTACTCGAAAGCGGGAGACAGGTACGAGCAGTACTTC
j_call: TRBJ2-7; d_call: TRBD2; v_call: TRBV18; cdr3_aa: CASSRPSGSREQYF; cdr3_nt: TGTGCCAGCTCACGGCCTAGCGGGAGTAGGGAGCAGTACTTC
j_call: TRBJ1-3; d_call: TRBD1; v_call: TRBV6-5; cdr3_aa: CASKEQGNRNTIYF; cdr3_nt: TGTGCCAGTAAGGAACAGGGGAATAGAAACACCATATATTTT
j_call: TRBJ2-2; d_call: TRBD1; v_call: TRBV9; cdr3_aa: CASSAPRQGSILTGELFF; cdr3_nt: TGTGCCAGCAGTGCTCCTAGACAGGGGTCGATACTAACCGGGGAGCTGTTTTTT
j_call: TRBJ2-1; d_call: -; v_call: TRBV9; cdr3_aa: CASSVGRSGNEQFF; cdr3_nt: TGTGCCAGCAGCGTAGGGCGGAGTGGCAATGAGCAGTTCTTC
j_call: TRBJ2-7; d_call: TRBD2; v_call: TRBV6-5; cdr3_aa: CASTPQVGRKQYF; cdr3_nt: TGTGCCAGCACCCCCCAGGTCGGGAGGAAGCAGTACTTC
j_call: TRBJ1-2; d_call: -; v_call: TRBV6-2/TRBV6-3; cdr3_aa: CASSQQGYYGYTF; cdr3_nt: TGTGCCAGCAGTCAACAGGGTTACTATGGCTACACCTTC